This T cell receptor beta chain stems from a study of naive and memory T cell subsets. Study conclusions and caveats: Diversity fell and Gini index rose from naive through CM, EM, EMRA.

An equimolar mix of two oligonucleotides served as the beta constant-region primer for TRBC1 and TRBC2. A 12-nucleotide UMI and the SP2 primer were added to the cDNA 3' end by oligonucleotide ligation. TCRdb reprocessed the UMI-ligation and nested PCR reads with MiXCR, giving one entry per CDR3 protein. This repertoire shows 120,000 to 150,000 distinct CDR3 sequences, about 15% found once; its top ten account for roughly 0.14%. Germline loops: CDR1 DFQATT, CDR2 SNEGSKA (reference sequence). The CDR3 consists of 16 residues. The V gene end was trimmed by 3 bases and the J gene end by 1 base; junction bases not matched to a gene: 10. This clonotype was picked up many times. The antigen is unknown.

This clonotype was sampled from a human donor in good health. Material for sequencing was naive CD4+ T cells from blood. V gene TRBV20-1 combines with J gene TRBJ2-5, with TRBD2 matching 8 bases. DNA for the CDR3: TGCAGTGCTAGGGACCAGAGACTAGCGCCCCAAGAGACCCAGTACTTC. Protein: CSARDQRLAPQETQYF.